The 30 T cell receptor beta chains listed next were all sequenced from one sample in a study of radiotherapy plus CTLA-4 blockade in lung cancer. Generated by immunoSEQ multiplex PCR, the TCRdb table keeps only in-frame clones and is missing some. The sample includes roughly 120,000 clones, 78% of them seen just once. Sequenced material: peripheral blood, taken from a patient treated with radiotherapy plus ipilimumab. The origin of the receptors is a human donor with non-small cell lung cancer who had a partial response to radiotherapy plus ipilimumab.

Written as DNA, the CDR3 is TGTGCCAGTAGTATTACTGCGGGCAGCCACTATGGCTACACCTTC. This translates into CASSITAGSHYGYTF. The rearrangement uses TRBV19 and TRBJ1-2; no clear D gene. The germline gives CDR1 LNHDA, CDR2 SQIVND (reference sequence). This CDR3 is built from 15 residues. Trimming left V 3 bases short and J 3 bases short, with 14 bases between.

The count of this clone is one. The chain's CDR3 is CASRDGTANTEAFF. In nucleotides, the CDR3 is TGTGCCAGCAGGGACGGGACAGCGAACACTGAAGCTTTCTTT. V is TRBV6-5 and J is TRBJ1-1, with TRBD1 identical over 7 bases. Trimming took 6 bases from V and 1 from J; bases not matched to a gene: 5. The CDR3 totals 14 residues. CDR1 MNHEY and CDR2 SVGAGI come from the germline V gene.

The CDR3 reads CASRPQGSTDTQYF. The DNA of the CDR3 is TGTGCCAGCAGGCCACAGGGAAGCACAGATACGCAGTATTTT. The chain couples TRBV6-6 to TRBJ2-3; TRBD1 is a possible D gene (6 bases). The V gene lost 6 bases and the J gene lost 0 bases, with 10 bases spanning the gap. Per germline, CDR1 MNHNY and CDR2 SVGAGI (reference sequence). The CDR3 sequence is 14 residues long.

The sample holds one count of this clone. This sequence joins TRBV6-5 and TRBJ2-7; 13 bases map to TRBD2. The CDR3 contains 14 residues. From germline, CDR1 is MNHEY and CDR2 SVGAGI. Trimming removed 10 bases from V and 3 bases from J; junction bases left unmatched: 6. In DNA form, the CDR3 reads TGTGCCATAAGCCGGACTAGCGGGAGCTACGAGCAGTACTTC. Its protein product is CAISRTSGSYEQYF.

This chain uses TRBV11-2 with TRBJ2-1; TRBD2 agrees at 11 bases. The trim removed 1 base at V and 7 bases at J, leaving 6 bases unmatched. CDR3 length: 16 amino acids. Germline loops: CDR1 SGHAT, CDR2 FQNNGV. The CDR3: CASSLGIAGGRNEQFF. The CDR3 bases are TGTGCCAGCAGCTTAGGAATAGCGGGAGGGAGGAATGAGCAGTTCTTC.

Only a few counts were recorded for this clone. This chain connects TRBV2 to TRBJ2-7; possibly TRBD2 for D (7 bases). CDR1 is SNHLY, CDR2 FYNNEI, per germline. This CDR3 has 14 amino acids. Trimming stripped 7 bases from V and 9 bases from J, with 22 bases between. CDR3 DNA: TGTGCCAGCACGAAAAACCTAGGGGGGGGAGCGCAGTACGTC. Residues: CASTKNLGGGAQYV.

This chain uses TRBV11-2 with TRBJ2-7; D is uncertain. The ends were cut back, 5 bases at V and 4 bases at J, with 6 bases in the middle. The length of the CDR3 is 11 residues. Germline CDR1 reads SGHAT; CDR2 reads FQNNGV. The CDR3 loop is CASSRAYEQYF. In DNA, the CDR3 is TGTGCCAGCAGCCGCGCTTACGAGCAGTACTTC.

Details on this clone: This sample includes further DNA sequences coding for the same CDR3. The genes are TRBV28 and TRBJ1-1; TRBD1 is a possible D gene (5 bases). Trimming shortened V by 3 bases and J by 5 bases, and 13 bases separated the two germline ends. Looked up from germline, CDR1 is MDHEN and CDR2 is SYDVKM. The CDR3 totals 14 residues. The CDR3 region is CASSFRGGGTEAFF. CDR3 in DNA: TGTGCCAGCAGTTTCCGCGGGGGGGGTACTGAAGCTTTCTTT.

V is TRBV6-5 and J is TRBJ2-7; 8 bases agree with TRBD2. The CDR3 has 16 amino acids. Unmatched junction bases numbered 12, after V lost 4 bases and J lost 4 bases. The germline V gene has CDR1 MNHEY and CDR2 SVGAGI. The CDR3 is CASSSRGGLDSYEQYV. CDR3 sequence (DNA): TGTGCCAGCAGTTCGCGAGGGGGACTAGACTCTTACGAGCAGTACGTC.

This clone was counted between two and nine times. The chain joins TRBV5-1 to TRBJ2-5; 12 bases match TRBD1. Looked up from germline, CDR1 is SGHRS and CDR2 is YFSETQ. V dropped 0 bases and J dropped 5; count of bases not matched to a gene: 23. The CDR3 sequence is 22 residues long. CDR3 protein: CASSLVRDRGLLSGSWGETQYF. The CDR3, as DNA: TGCGCCAGCAGCTTGGTACGGGACAGGGGGCTTCTTAGCGGGAGCTGGGGCGAGACCCAGTACTTC.

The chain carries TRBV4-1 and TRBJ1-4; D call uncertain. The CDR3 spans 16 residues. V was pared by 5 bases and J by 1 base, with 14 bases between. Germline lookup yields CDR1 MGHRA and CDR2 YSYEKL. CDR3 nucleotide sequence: TGCGCCAGCAGCAGCCAAGAGATGGTAACTAATGAAAAACTGTTTTTT. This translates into CASSSQEMVTNEKLFF.

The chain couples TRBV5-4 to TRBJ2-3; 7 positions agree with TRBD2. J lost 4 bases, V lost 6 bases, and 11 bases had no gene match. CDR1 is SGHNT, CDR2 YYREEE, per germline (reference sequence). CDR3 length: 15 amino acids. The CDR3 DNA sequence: TGTGCCAGCACCATCTCAGGGAGGGGACCAGATACGCAGTATTTT. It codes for CASTISGRGPDTQYF.

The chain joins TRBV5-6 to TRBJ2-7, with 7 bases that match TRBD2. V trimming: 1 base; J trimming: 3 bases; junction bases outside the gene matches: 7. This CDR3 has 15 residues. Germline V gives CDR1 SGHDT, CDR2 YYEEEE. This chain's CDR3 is CASSLPTSPHYEQYV. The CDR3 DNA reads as TGTGCCAGCAGCTTGCCGACTAGCCCCCACTACGAGCAGTACGTC.

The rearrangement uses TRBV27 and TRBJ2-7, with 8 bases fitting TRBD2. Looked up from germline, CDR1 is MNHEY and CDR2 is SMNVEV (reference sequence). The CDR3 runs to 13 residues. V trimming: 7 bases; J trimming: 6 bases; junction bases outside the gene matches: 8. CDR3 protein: CASTGRAGGEQYF. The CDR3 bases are TGTGCCAGCACCGGCAGGGCGGGAGGCGAGCAGTACTTC.

CDR3 DNA: TGCGCCAGCATCAGTCTTTCCGGGAGAGCCTACAATGAGCAGTTCTTC. It is translated as CASISLSGRAYNEQFF. The chain joins TRBV10-2 to TRBJ2-1; tentative D call: TRBD2 (6 bases). Germline-derived CDR1 and CDR2 are WSHSY and SAAADI. V shed 7 bases and J shed 2 bases, with 18 bases lying between them. This CDR3 is 16 amino acids long.

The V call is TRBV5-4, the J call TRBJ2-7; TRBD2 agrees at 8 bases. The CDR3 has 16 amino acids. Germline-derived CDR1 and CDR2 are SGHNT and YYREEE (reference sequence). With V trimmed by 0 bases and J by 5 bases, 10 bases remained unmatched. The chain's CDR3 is CASSLESSGWGHEQYF. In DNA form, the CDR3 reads TGTGCCAGCAGCTTGGAGTCTAGCGGGTGGGGGCACGAGCAGTACTTC. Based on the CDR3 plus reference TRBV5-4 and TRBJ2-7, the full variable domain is ETGVTQSPTHLIKTRGQQVTLRCSSQSGHNTVSWYQQALGQGPQFIFQYYREEENGRGNFPPRFSGLQFPNYSSELNVNALELDDSALYLCASSLESSGWGHEQYFGPGTRLTVT.

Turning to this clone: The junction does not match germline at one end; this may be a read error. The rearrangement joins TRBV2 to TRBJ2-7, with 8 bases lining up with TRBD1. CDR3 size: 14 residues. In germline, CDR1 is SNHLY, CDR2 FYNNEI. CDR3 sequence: CASSGGQESALRHF. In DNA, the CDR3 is TGTGCCAGCAGTGGGGGACAGGAATCGGCCCTTAGGCACTTC.

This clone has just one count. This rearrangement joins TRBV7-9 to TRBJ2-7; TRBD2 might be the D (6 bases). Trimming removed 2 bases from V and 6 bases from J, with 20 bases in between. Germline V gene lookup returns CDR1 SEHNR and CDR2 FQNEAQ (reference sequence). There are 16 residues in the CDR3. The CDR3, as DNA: TGTGCCAGCAGCTTATACGGGAGTGCGGTGGGTCCCGAGCAGTACTTC. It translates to CASSLYGSAVGPEQYF.

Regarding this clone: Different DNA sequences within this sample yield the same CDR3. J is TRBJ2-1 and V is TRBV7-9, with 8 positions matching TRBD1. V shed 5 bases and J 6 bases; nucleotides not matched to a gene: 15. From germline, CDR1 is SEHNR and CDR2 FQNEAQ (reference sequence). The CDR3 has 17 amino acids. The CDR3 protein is CASSHRDRPTDANEQFF. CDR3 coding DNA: TGTGCCAGCAGCCACCGGGACAGGCCTACCGACGCCAATGAGCAGTTCTTC.

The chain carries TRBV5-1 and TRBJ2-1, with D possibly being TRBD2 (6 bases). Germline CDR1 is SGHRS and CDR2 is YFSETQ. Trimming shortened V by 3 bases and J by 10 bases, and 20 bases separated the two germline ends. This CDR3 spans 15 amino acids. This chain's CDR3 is CASSSGTFGTGEQFF. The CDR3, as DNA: TGCGCCAGCAGCTCGGGCACATTCGGGACTGGGGAGCAGTTCTTC.

The CDR3 loop is CASSLALGTGELFF. CDR3 DNA sequence: TGCGCCAGCAGCTTGGCTCTAGGCACCGGGGAGCTGTTTTTT. The genes are TRBV5-1 and TRBJ2-2; D call uncertain. Germline V gene data show CDR1 as SGHRS and CDR2 as YFSETQ. The ends were cut back, 0 bases at V and 4 bases at J, with 7 bases in the middle. This CDR3 is built from 14 residues.

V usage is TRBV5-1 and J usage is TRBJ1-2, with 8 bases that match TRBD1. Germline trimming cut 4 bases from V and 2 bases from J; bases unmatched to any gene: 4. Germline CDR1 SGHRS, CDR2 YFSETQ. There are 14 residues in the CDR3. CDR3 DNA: TGCGCCAGCAGCCTGACAGGGGCAAACTATGGCTACACCTTC. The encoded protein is CASSLTGANYGYTF.

The CDR3 DNA is TGTGCCAGCAGCACCGGGACAGGGGGTTTCGCCGGGGAGCTGTTTTTT. Its translation: CASSTGTGGFAGELFF. The chain is built from TRBV7-2 and TRBJ2-2; 11 nucleotides line up with TRBD1. The trim removed 5 bases at V and 6 bases at J, leaving 8 bases unmatched. The germline V gene has CDR1 SGHTA and CDR2 FQGNSA. The CDR3 is 16 residues long.

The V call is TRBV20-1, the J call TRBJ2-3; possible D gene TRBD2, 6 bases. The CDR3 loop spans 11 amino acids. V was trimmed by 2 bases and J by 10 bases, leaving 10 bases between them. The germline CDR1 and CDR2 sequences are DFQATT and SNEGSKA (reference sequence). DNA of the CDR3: TGCAGTGCTAGATGGACTACCCCGCAGTATTTT. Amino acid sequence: CSARWTTPQYF.

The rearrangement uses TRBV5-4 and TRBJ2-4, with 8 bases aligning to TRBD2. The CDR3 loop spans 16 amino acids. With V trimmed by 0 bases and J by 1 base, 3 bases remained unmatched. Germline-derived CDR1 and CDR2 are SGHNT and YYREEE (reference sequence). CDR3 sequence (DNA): TGTGCCAGCAGCTTGGTCGGGAGGGGGGCCAAAAACATTCAGTACTTC. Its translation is CASSLVGRGAKNIQYF.

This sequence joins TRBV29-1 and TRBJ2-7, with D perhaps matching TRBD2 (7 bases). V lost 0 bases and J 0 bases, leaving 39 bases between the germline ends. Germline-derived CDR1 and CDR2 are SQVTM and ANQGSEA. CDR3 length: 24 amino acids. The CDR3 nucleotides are TGCAGCGTTGAAGATAGGCACAGAGGACTGTGGGGGGGGGCCAGTAATGAGAGCTCCTACGAGCAGTACGTC. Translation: CSVEDRHRGLWGGASNESSYEQYV.

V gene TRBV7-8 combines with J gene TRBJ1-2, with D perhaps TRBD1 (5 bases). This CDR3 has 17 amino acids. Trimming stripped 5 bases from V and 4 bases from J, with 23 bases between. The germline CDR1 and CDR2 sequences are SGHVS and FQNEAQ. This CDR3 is CASSPGTSNSRGYGYTF. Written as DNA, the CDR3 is TGTGCCAGCAGCCCCGGGACTTCGAATTCGCGGGGCTATGGCTACACCTTC.

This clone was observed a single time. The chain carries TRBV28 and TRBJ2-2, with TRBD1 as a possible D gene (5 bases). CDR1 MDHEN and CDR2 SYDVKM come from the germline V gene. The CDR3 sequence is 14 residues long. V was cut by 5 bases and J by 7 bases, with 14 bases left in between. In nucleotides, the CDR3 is TGTGCCAGCAGTCCGACAGTCTCGGTCGGGGAGCTGTTTTTT. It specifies CASSPTVSVGELFF.

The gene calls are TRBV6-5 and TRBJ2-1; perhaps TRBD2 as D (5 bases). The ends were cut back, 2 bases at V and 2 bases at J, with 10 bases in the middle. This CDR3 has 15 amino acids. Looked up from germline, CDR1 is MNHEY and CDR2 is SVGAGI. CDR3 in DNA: TGTGCCAGCAGTTACCCGGGATCCACCTACAATGAGCAGTTCTTC. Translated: CASSYPGSTYNEQFF.

CDR3 sequence (DNA): TGTGCCAGCTCACCAAGACTAGCGGGAGGAACCTACGAGCAGTACTTC. Its translation is CASSPRLAGGTYEQYF. The chain joins TRBV18 to TRBJ2-7; 13 positions agree with TRBD2. The CDR3 totals 16 residues. CDR1 and CDR2 from the germline V gene are KGHSH and LQKENI. V gave up 2 bases and J gave up 2 bases; unmatched junction bases: 3.